The rows below give T cell receptor beta chains drawn from one sample of a study of T cell responses to AZD1222 COVID-19 vaccine. Clones were read by immunoSEQ multiplex PCR, and TCRdb kept only the in-frame ones, dropping some. The sample yields about 140,000 clones, 80% to 95% seen once. Sequencing was performed on peripheral blood, taken 28 days after the second AZD1222 dose. The receptor source for this set is an adult who received the AZD1222 COVID-19 vaccine. The CDR3 runs from the conserved cysteine through the conserved F or W. Each record gives: J gene, clone size, CDR3 length, V gene, D gene, CDR3 DNA, CDR3 protein. D genes are given only for firm matches. The size of a clone is reported for some rows only, either as once, few or many, or as a class for expanded clones.

J: TRBJ1-4; size: .; length: 15; V: TRBV5-6; D: TRBD1; DNA: TGTGCCAGCAGCAAGACAGGGACAACTAATGAAAAACTGTTTTTT; CDR3: CASSKTGTTNEKLFF
J: TRBJ2-6; size: .; length: 14; V: TRBV5-6; D: .; DNA: TGTGCCAGCAGCTTGGGGACCGGGGCCAACGTCCTGACTTTC; CDR3: CASSLGTGANVLTF
J: TRBJ2-7; size: .; length: 13; V: TRBV5-1; D: .; DNA: TGCGCCAGCAGCTGGGAGGGGGCAACAGAGCAGTACTTC; CDR3: CASSWEGATEQYF
J: TRBJ1-4; size: .; length: 13; V: TRBV28; D: .; DNA: TGTGCCAGCAGTTTGGGTTCAAGGGAAAAACTGTTTTTT; CDR3: CASSLGSREKLFF
J: TRBJ1-2; size: .; length: 15; V: TRBV13; D: .; DNA: TGTGCCAGCAGTATTAAACCCAGGGAGCACTATGGCTACACCTTC; CDR3: CASSIKPREHYGYTF
J: TRBJ1-5; size: once; length: 15; V: TRBV27; D: TRBD1; DNA: TGTGCCAGCAGTTTAGGACAGGGACTTTCCCAGCCCCAGCATTTT; CDR3: CASSLGQGLSQPQHF
J: TRBJ1-1; size: .; length: 12; V: TRBV6-2/TRBV6-3; D: .; DNA: TGTGCCAGCAGTTATATATCCACTGAAGCTTTCTTT; CDR3: CASSYISTEAFF
J: TRBJ2-7; size: .; length: 13; V: TRBV30; D: .; DNA: TGTGCCTGGAGTCTAGGCCTAGGGGGCGAGCAGTACTTC; CDR3: CAWSLGLGGEQYF
J: TRBJ1-1; size: .; length: 14; V: TRBV19; D: .; DNA: TGTGCCAGTAGTATAGGACTCGAGATCCCTGAAGCTTTCTTT; CDR3: CASSIGLEIPEAFF
J: TRBJ1-3; size: .; length: 11; V: TRBV7-9; D: .; DNA: TGTGCCAGCCGGCCTGGAAACACCATATATTTT; CDR3: CASRPGNTIYF
J: TRBJ1-6; size: .; length: 14; V: TRBV9; D: .; DNA: TGTGCCAGCAGCGTAGGCGAGCATAATTCACCCCTCCACTTT; CDR3: CASSVGEHNSPLHF
J: TRBJ2-1; size: once; length: 15; V: TRBV10-1; D: TRBD1; DNA: TGCGCCAGCAGCATAGCGGGACAGGGGGTGGGCGAGCAGTTCTTC; CDR3: CASSIAGQGVGEQFF
J: TRBJ2-6; size: once; length: 17; V: TRBV18; D: .; DNA: TGTGCCAGCTCACCAGGGGGTATACCCTCTGGGGCCAACGTCCTGACTTTC; CDR3: CASSPGGIPSGANVLTF
J: TRBJ1-6; size: .; length: 18; V: TRBV10-2; D: .; DNA: TGCGCCAGCAGCTCCGCGTTGGGGGGGCCCTCCTATAATTCACCCCTCCACTTT; CDR3: CASSSALGGPSYNSPLHF
J: TRBJ2-7; size: .; length: 13; V: TRBV14; D: .; DNA: TGTGCCAGCAGCCAAGCGGTAGCAGGGGAGCAGTACTTC; CDR3: CASSQAVAGEQYF
J: TRBJ2-1; size: .; length: 15; V: TRBV7-2; D: TRBD2; DNA: TGTGCCAGCAGCGGCAATCGGGACTATGACAATGAGCAGTTCTTC; CDR3: CASSGNRDYDNEQFF
J: TRBJ2-7; size: .; length: 12; V: TRBV7-9; D: .; DNA: TGTGCCAGCAGCTTGGGGACCGGCGAGCAGTACTTC; CDR3: CASSLGTGEQYF
J: TRBJ2-7; size: .; length: 12; V: TRBV7-9; D: .; DNA: TGTGCCAGCAGCTTAGGGGCTTACGAGCAGTACTTC; CDR3: CASSLGAYEQYF
J: TRBJ1-6; size: .; length: 11; V: TRBV30; D: .; DNA: TGTGCCTGGAGTCGGCCTGCTGCCCTCCACTTT; CDR3: CAWSRPAALHF
J: TRBJ2-1; size: .; length: 20; V: TRBV28; D: TRBD2; DNA: TGTGCCAGCAGTGGGACCTGGGGCGGGAGGGCTTTAGGTTCCTACAATGAGCAGTTCTTC; CDR3: CASSGTWGGRALGSYNEQFF
J: TRBJ1-2; size: .; length: 16; V: TRBV28; D: .; DNA: TGTGCCAGCAGCTATCGGGGCCGGGGGCATAACTATGGCTACACCTTC; CDR3: CASSYRGRGHNYGYTF
J: TRBJ2-7; size: .; length: 17; V: TRBV6-6; D: TRBD2; DNA: TGTGCCAGCAGTCTTGGACAGATGAGACTAGCGGTCTACGAGCAGTACTTC; CDR3: CASSLGQMRLAVYEQYF
J: TRBJ2-1; size: few; length: 15; V: TRBV6-2/TRBV6-3; D: .; DNA: TGTGCCAGCAGTTACTCGGGAGGCTCCTACAATGAGCAGTTCTTC; CDR3: CASSYSGGSYNEQFF
J: TRBJ2-7; size: .; length: 15; V: TRBV11-2; D: TRBD1; DNA: TGTGCCAGCAGCTCCGGGACAGGGGGTTGGTACGAGCAGTACTTC; CDR3: CASSSGTGGWYEQYF
J: TRBJ1-1; size: .; length: 17; V: TRBV27; D: TRBD1; DNA: TGTGCCAGCAGTTTCGGGACAGGGGGCCCCATGAACACTGAAGCTTTCTTT; CDR3: CASSFGTGGPMNTEAFF
J: TRBJ1-6; size: .; length: 14; V: TRBV4-2; D: .; DNA: TGTGCCAGCAGCCAAGTACGAGATAATTCACCCCTCCACTTT; CDR3: CASSQVRDNSPLHF
J: TRBJ2-3; size: .; length: 14; V: TRBV5-1; D: .; DNA: TGCGCCAGCAGCTTAGCGGAGAGCACAGATACGCAGTATTTT; CDR3: CASSLAESTDTQYF
J: TRBJ2-3; size: once; length: 17; V: TRBV3-1/TRBV3-2; D: .; DNA: TGTGCCAGCAGCCAAGATCGCACTAGCAGCCTGACAGATACGCAGTATTTT; CDR3: CASSQDRTSSLTDTQYF
J: TRBJ1-1; size: .; length: 16; V: TRBV5-1; D: TRBD1; DNA: TGCGCCAGCAGCTCCAGGACAGGGGACATGAACACTGAAGCTTTCTTT; CDR3: CASSSRTGDMNTEAFF
J: TRBJ1-5; size: .; length: 13; V: TRBV18; D: .; DNA: TGTGCCAGCTCACCCATCGGGGGTCAGCCCCAGCATTTT; CDR3: CASSPIGGQPQHF
J: TRBJ2-4; size: .; length: 14; V: TRBV6-6; D: .; DNA: TGTGCCAGCAGTTACGGGCAGGGGGGGGACATTCAGTACTTC; CDR3: CASSYGQGGDIQYF
J: TRBJ2-1; size: .; length: 11; V: TRBV27; D: .; DNA: TGTGCGCGACTTGGGGCCTGGGAGCAGTTCTTC; CDR3: CARLGAWEQFF
J: TRBJ1-6; size: few; length: 13; V: TRBV7-9; D: .; DNA: TGTGCCAGCGAGACAGGAACGAATTCACCCCTCCACTTT; CDR3: CASETGTNSPLHF
J: TRBJ1-2; size: .; length: 15; V: TRBV28; D: .; DNA: TGTGCCAGCAGTTTAAGGCTCGCAGGGCGCGGTGGCTACACCTTC; CDR3: CASSLRLAGRGGYTF
J: TRBJ1-3; size: .; length: 12; V: TRBV11-2; D: .; DNA: TGTGCCAGCAGCTTTTTCGGAAACACCATATATTTT; CDR3: CASSFFGNTIYF
J: TRBJ1-5; size: .; length: 15; V: TRBV28; D: .; DNA: TGTGCCAGCATAGGTCAGGGAGAGACGAATCAGCCCCAGCATTTT; CDR3: CASIGQGETNQPQHF
J: TRBJ2-2; size: once; length: 15; V: TRBV27; D: .; DNA: TGTGCCAGCAAACTAGGAGGGGGCGCCACCGGGGAGCTGTTTTTT; CDR3: CASKLGGGATGELFF
J: TRBJ1-1; size: .; length: 13; V: TRBV19; D: .; DNA: TGTGCCAGTAGTATAAACAGGGCCACTGAAGCTTTCTTT; CDR3: CASSINRATEAFF
J: TRBJ2-3; size: .; length: 14; V: TRBV7-9; D: .; DNA: TGTGCCAGCAGCTACGAGGGCCATCTAGATACGCAGTATTTT; CDR3: CASSYEGHLDTQYF
J: TRBJ2-5; size: .; length: 18; V: TRBV7-2; D: TRBD2; DNA: TGTGCCAGCAGCTCCGGGACTAGCGGGAGGGCTTCGAGGGAGACCCAGTACTTC; CDR3: CASSSGTSGRASRETQYF
J: TRBJ1-2; size: .; length: 14; V: TRBV28; D: .; DNA: TGTGCCAGCAGTCCCCCGGGGCCCGTCTATGGCTACACCTTC; CDR3: CASSPPGPVYGYTF
J: TRBJ1-4; size: .; length: 13; V: TRBV12-3/TRBV12-4; D: .; DNA: TGTGCCAGCAGTGGCGGGCGGCCGAGAAAACTGTTTTTT; CDR3: CASSGGRPRKLFF
J: TRBJ2-7; size: .; length: 14; V: TRBV4-1; D: .; DNA: TGCGCCAGCAGCCAAGTCCAGGGGCACTACGAGCAGTACTTC; CDR3: CASSQVQGHYEQYF
J: TRBJ2-5; size: .; length: 14; V: TRBV11-3; D: TRBD1; DNA: TGTGCCAGCAGCGGGGACAGGGGCCAAGAGACCCAGTACTTC; CDR3: CASSGDRGQETQYF
J: TRBJ1-1; size: .; length: 14; V: TRBV27; D: TRBD1; DNA: TGTGCCAGCAGTCCGGGGACAGCGAACACTGAAGCTTTCTTT; CDR3: CASSPGTANTEAFF
J: TRBJ2-7; size: .; length: 15; V: TRBV10-2; D: .; DNA: TGCGCCAGCAGTGTAGCGGGACAGAGCTCCTACGAGCAGTACTTC; CDR3: CASSVAGQSSYEQYF
J: TRBJ2-5; size: .; length: 16; V: TRBV2; D: TRBD2; DNA: TGTGCCAGCATCCCAAGTCTAGCGGGAGTTGCAGAGACCCAGTACTTC; CDR3: CASIPSLAGVAETQYF
J: TRBJ2-3; size: .; length: 14; V: TRBV29-1; D: .; DNA: TGCAGCGTTGAAGGTCCAGGAGGCACAGATACGCAGTATTTT; CDR3: CSVEGPGGTDTQYF